This TCR beta chain stems from a study of blood T cell repertoires in COVID-19. In the study overall: Both acute and convalescent COVID-19 samples were obtained from the United States, Italy and Spain. PBMCs, B-cell-depleted T cells, or T cells provided the cDNA or gDNA that made up the material.

How the authors handled the data: Amplifying reference gene primers gave estimates of nucleated cell counts. Only in-frame clones appear in the TCRdb table, and some are missing; sequencing was by immunoSEQ multiplex PCR. V, J and clone size reflect that table, while D and trimming were determined from the DNA. The sample lists roughly 97,000 clones; about four fifths were seen once. Trimming pared 0 bases from V and 10 bases from J, leaving 9 bases between. Germline CDR1 reads SGHDN; CDR2 reads FVKESK. This CDR3 contains 12 residues. This chain connects TRBV14 to TRBJ1-1; D gene uncertain. Sample: peripheral blood. This TCR derives from a woman of 80 years or more with active or convalescent COVID-19. The CDR3 spells CASSQDRGGAFF. DNA of the CDR3: TGTGCCAGCAGCCAAGATCGGGGAGGAGCTTTCTTT.